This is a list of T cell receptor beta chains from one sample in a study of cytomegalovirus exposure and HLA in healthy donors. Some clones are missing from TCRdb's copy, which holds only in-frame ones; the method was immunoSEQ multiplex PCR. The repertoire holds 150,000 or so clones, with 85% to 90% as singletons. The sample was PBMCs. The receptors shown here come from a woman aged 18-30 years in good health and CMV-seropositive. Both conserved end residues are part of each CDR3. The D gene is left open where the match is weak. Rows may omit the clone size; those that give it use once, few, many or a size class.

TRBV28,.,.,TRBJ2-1,CASSSRGGAIEQFF,TGTGCCAGCAGTTCACGAGGGGGGGCCATAGAGCAGTTCTTC
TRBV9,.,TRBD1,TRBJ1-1,CASSVYRGEDTEAFF,TGTGCCAGCAGCGTTTACAGGGGTGAGGACACTGAAGCTTTCTTT
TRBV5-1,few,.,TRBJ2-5,CASSLIWDSPGRGTQYF,TGCGCCAGCAGCTTGATATGGGACTCGCCCGGCCGGGGGACCCAGTACTTC
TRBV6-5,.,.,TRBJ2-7,CATARERSYEQYF,TGTGCCACCGCGCGGGAACGGTCCTACGAGCAGTACTTC
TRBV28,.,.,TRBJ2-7,CASSWDNSYEQYF,TGTGCCAGCAGTTGGGACAACTCCTACGAGCAGTACTTC
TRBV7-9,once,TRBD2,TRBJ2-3,CASSLLAGAVSTDTQYF,TGTGCCAGCAGCTTACTAGCGGGGGCAGTTTCCACAGATACGCAGTATTTT
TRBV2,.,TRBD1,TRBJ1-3,CASSEGIVGQGGNTIYF,TGTGCCAGCAGTGAAGGAATTGTGGGACAGGGTGGAAACACCATATATTTT
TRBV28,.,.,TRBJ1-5,CASSLTVVWGGSNQPQHF,TGTGCCAGCAGTTTAACGGTGGTCTGGGGAGGAAGCAATCAGCCCCAGCATTTT
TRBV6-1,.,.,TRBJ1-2,CASSESRGRGYTF,TGTGCCAGCAGTGAAAGCAGGGGACGGGGCTACACCTTC
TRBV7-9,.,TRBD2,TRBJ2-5,CASSAGLVAETQYF,TGTGCCAGCAGCGCTGGACTAGTTGCGGAGACCCAGTACTTC
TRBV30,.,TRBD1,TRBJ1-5,CAWGTGPNQPQHF,TGTGCCTGGGGGACAGGGCCTAATCAGCCCCAGCATTTT
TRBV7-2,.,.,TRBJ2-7,CASSLRRAYEQYF,TGTGCCAGCAGCTTAAGGAGAGCCTACGAGCAGTACTTC
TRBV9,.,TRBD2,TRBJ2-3,CASSVSGGGTDTQYF,TGTGCCAGCAGCGTTAGCGGGGGCGGCACAGATACGCAGTATTTT
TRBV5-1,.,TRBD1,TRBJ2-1,CASSWATGIEQFF,TGCGCCAGCAGCTGGGCGACAGGGATTGAGCAGTTCTTC
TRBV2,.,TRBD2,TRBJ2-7,CASLRDYSYEQYF,TGTGCCAGCCTCCGGGACTACTCCTACGAGCAGTACTTC
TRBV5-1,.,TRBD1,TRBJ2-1,CASSRSGQGHNEQFF,TGCGCCAGCAGCCGTTCGGGACAGGGGCACAATGAGCAGTTCTTC
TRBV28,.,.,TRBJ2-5,CASSLRGYQETQYF,TGTGCCAGCAGTTTAAGGGGGTACCAAGAGACCCAGTACTTC
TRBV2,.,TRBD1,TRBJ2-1,CASSETGGYNEQFF,TGTGCCAGCAGTGAAACAGGGGGCTACAATGAGCAGTTCTTC
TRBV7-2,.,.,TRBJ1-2,CASSPGRGRRYGYTF,TGTGCCAGCAGCCCGGGGAGAGGGAGGCGCTATGGCTACACCTTC
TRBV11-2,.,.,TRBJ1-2,CASSPGQNYGYTF,TGTGCCAGCAGCCCAGGACAGAACTATGGCTACACCTTC
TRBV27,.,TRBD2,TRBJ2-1,CASSLTSGISSYNEQFF,TGTGCCAGCAGTTTGACTAGCGGGATTAGCTCCTACAATGAGCAGTTCTTC
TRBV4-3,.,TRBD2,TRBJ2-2,CASSQDLAGGLNTGELFF,TGCGCCAGCAGCCAAGATCTAGCGGGGGGCCTTAACACCGGGGAGCTGTTTTTT
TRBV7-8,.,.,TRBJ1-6,CASSLFPVNSPLHF,TGTGCCAGCAGCTTATTTCCGGTCAATTCACCCCTCCACTTT
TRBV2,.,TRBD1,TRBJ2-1,CASSGTGGSYNEQFF,TGTGCCAGCAGCGGGACAGGGGGGTCCTACAATGAGCAGTTCTTC
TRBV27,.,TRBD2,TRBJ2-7,CASKPGREGYEQYF,TGTGCCAGCAAGCCGGGACGGGAGGGCTACGAGCAGTACTTC